What follows is one T cell receptor beta chain and its context. Its target is unknown. Assay used: immunoSEQ multiplex PCR; TCRdb lists only in-frame clones, some missing. The table has 2 million to 2.5 million clones, 93% seen once; the top ten hold about 0.41%. This sample is drawn from a study of shared clonotypes between healthy human individuals. Germline V gene data show CDR1 as MNHEY and CDR2 as SMNVEV (reference sequence). Deletions cut 3 bases from V and 4 bases from J, with 12 bases between. The CDR3 is 14 amino acids. CD45RA-negative memory and CD45RA+ naive subsets were split from the CD4+ cells. Findings of the study overall: Limitation of the genetic and exposure-history diversity represented came from the few donors.

Material: naive CD4+ T cells from PBMCs. Described subset: CD45RA+ positively selected. The V call is TRBV27, the J call TRBJ1-2; D ambiguous. The receptor was derived from a man aged 18 to 30 in good health. Some clones in this sample may be carry-over from other donors' samples. Here the CDR3 DNA reads TGTGCCAGCAGTTTCAAACCCCAGAGCTATGGCTACACCTTC. Translation: CASSFKPQSYGYTF.